This is a list of T cell receptor beta chains from one sample in a study of shared clonotypes between healthy human individuals. Assay: immunoSEQ multiplex PCR; the TCRdb copy retains only in-frame clones and omits some. The table has around 1.1 million clones, approximately 80% seen once. Sequenced sample: memory CD4+ T cells from PBMCs. The origin of the receptors is a young man in good health. Some clones in this sample may be carry-over from other donors' samples. Each CDR3 is given with its conserved first and last residue. Fields, in order: D gene, J gene, V gene, clone size, CDR3 protein, CDR3 DNA. A D gene is named only where the DNA matches it firmly. Only some rows state a clone size, as once, few, many or a class for expanded clones.

d_gene: -; j_gene: TRBJ2-7; v_gene: TRBV9; abundance: -; CDR3aa: CASSPDGYNSYEQYF; CDR3nt: TGTGCCAGCAGCCCGGACGGGTACAACTCCTACGAGCAGTACTTC
d_gene: TRBD1; j_gene: TRBJ1-1; v_gene: TRBV7-3; abundance: few; CDR3aa: CASSSNRGNTEAFF; CDR3nt: TGTGCCAGCAGCTCAAACAGGGGGAACACTGAAGCTTTCTTT
d_gene: -; j_gene: TRBJ2-7; v_gene: TRBV5-1; abundance: -; CDR3aa: CASSILAGSSEQYF; CDR3nt: TGCGCCAGCAGCATATTGGCGGGAAGTAGTGAGCAGTACTTC
d_gene: TRBD1; j_gene: TRBJ1-1; v_gene: TRBV6-1; abundance: -; CDR3aa: CASSVGTGGRRTEAFF; CDR3nt: TGTGCCAGCAGTGTGGGGACAGGGGGGCGAAGGACTGAAGCTTTCTTT
d_gene: -; j_gene: TRBJ1-5; v_gene: TRBV20-1; abundance: -; CDR3aa: CSARQGQPQHF; CDR3nt: TGCAGTGCTAGACAGGGTCAGCCCCAGCATTTT
d_gene: -; j_gene: TRBJ1-1; v_gene: TRBV28; abundance: -; CDR3aa: CASSLSLGDTEAFF; CDR3nt: TGTGCCAGCAGTTTATCTCTTGGGGACACTGAAGCTTTCTTT
d_gene: TRBD1; j_gene: TRBJ2-3; v_gene: TRBV4-3; abundance: -; CDR3aa: CASSTNPYQGATDTQYF; CDR3nt: TGCGCCAGCAGCACAAACCCGTACCAGGGGGCAACAGATACGCAGTATTTT
d_gene: -; j_gene: TRBJ1-3; v_gene: TRBV7-2; abundance: few; CDR3aa: CASSPWTGNTIYF; CDR3nt: TGTGCCAGCAGCCCTTGGACAGGAAACACCATATATTTT
d_gene: -; j_gene: TRBJ2-5; v_gene: TRBV7-9; abundance: -; CDR3aa: CASSFPWGETQYF; CDR3nt: TGTGCCAGCAGCTTTCCTTGGGGGGAGACCCAGTACTTC
d_gene: -; j_gene: TRBJ2-3; v_gene: TRBV14; abundance: -; CDR3aa: CASSPALGSNTQYF; CDR3nt: TGTGCCAGCAGCCCGGCACTGGGGAGCAATACGCAGTATTTT
d_gene: TRBD1; j_gene: TRBJ1-2; v_gene: TRBV10-3; abundance: many; CDR3aa: CAISGLRDSTYYGYTF; CDR3nt: TGTGCCATCAGCGGGCTACGGGACAGCACTTACTATGGCTACACCTTC
d_gene: TRBD2; j_gene: TRBJ2-1; v_gene: TRBV10-3; abundance: -; CDR3aa: CAIRGLAVGNEQFF; CDR3nt: TGTGCCATCCGGGGACTAGCGGTCGGGAATGAGCAGTTCTTC
d_gene: TRBD1; j_gene: TRBJ2-5; v_gene: TRBV28; abundance: -; CDR3aa: CASSPMTGVETQYF; CDR3nt: TGTGCCAGCAGTCCTATGACAGGGGTGGAGACCCAGTACTTC
d_gene: -; j_gene: TRBJ2-6; v_gene: TRBV5-1; abundance: -; CDR3aa: CASSLTGNSGANVLTF; CDR3nt: TGCGCCAGCAGCTTGACGGGGAACTCTGGGGCCAACGTCCTGACTTTC
d_gene: TRBD1; j_gene: TRBJ1-2; v_gene: TRBV29-1; abundance: many; CDR3aa: CSVERRDSFYGYTF; CDR3nt: TGCAGCGTTGAGAGGAGGGACAGTTTCTATGGCTACACCTTC
d_gene: -; j_gene: TRBJ2-3; v_gene: TRBV7-9; abundance: -; CDR3aa: CASSFERLADTQYF; CDR3nt: TGTGCCAGCAGCTTCGAAAGACTGGCAGATACGCAGTATTTT
d_gene: -; j_gene: TRBJ1-1; v_gene: TRBV6-1; abundance: -; CDR3aa: CASSAGLDTEAFF; CDR3nt: TGTGCCAGCAGTGCGGGGTTGGACACTGAAGCTTTCTTT
d_gene: -; j_gene: TRBJ1-6; v_gene: TRBV5-6; abundance: -; CDR3aa: CASSDTRYNSPLHF; CDR3nt: TGTGCCAGCAGCGACACAAGGTATAATTCACCCCTCCACTTT
d_gene: -; j_gene: TRBJ2-5; v_gene: TRBV4-1; abundance: few; CDR3aa: CASSQRIEETQYF; CDR3nt: TGCGCCAGCAGCCAAAGAATAGAAGAGACCCAGTACTTC
d_gene: -; j_gene: TRBJ2-2; v_gene: TRBV5-1; abundance: -; CDR3aa: CASSLFPDTNTGELFF; CDR3nt: TGCGCCAGCAGCTTGTTTCCAGACACGAACACCGGGGAGCTGTTTTTT
d_gene: TRBD2; j_gene: TRBJ2-7; v_gene: TRBV6-4; abundance: -; CDR3aa: CASSDASGSRPSYEQYF; CDR3nt: TGTGCCAGCAGTGACGCTAGCGGGAGTAGACCCTCCTACGAGCAGTACTTC
d_gene: -; j_gene: TRBJ1-4; v_gene: TRBV5-1; abundance: -; CDR3aa: CASSPRDPYEKLFF; CDR3nt: TGCGCCAGCAGCCCCCGGGACCCCTATGAAAAACTGTTTTTT
d_gene: -; j_gene: TRBJ2-7; v_gene: TRBV7-2; abundance: -; CDR3aa: CASSLQGAREQYF; CDR3nt: TGTGCCAGCAGCTTGCAAGGGGCTCGGGAGCAGTACTTC
d_gene: -; j_gene: TRBJ2-4; v_gene: TRBV7-2; abundance: -; CDR3aa: CASSLDSSIQNIQYF; CDR3nt: TGTGCCAGCAGCTTAGACTCCTCCATCCAAAACATTCAGTACTTC
d_gene: TRBD1; j_gene: TRBJ1-5; v_gene: TRBV5-1; abundance: few; CDR3aa: CASSLSGQVNQPQHF; CDR3nt: TGCGCCAGCAGCTTGTCGGGACAGGTCAATCAGCCCCAGCATTTT
d_gene: -; j_gene: TRBJ2-1; v_gene: TRBV7-9; abundance: -; CDR3aa: CASGAGGYNEQFF; CDR3nt: TGTGCCAGCGGGGCGGGCGGGTACAATGAGCAGTTCTTC
d_gene: -; j_gene: TRBJ2-7; v_gene: TRBV7-8; abundance: -; CDR3aa: CASSPRVPGLGYEQYF; CDR3nt: TGTGCCAGCAGCCCTCGGGTGCCGGGCCTCGGGTACGAGCAGTACTTC
d_gene: -; j_gene: TRBJ1-1; v_gene: TRBV6-5; abundance: -; CDR3aa: CASTTGPLNTEAFF; CDR3nt: TGTGCCAGCACTACCGGGCCCCTGAACACTGAAGCTTTCTTT
d_gene: TRBD2; j_gene: TRBJ2-7; v_gene: TRBV2; abundance: -; CDR3aa: CASSVLGGKWYEQYF; CDR3nt: TGTGCCAGCAGTGTGTTGGGGGGGAAGTGGTACGAGCAGTACTTC
d_gene: -; j_gene: TRBJ1-1; v_gene: TRBV5-1; abundance: -; CDR3aa: CASSFSGQKNTEAFF; CDR3nt: TGCGCCAGCAGCTTCTCCGGACAGAAGAACACTGAAGCTTTCTTT